The clone carrying this T cell receptor beta chain is labeled medium-sized (0.01 to 0.1%). This sample is drawn from a study of Tregs in tolerant kidney transplant recipients. Study at large: Recipients received nonmyeloablative bone marrow transplants from related graft donors, with transient mixed chimerism.

Some clones are missing from TCRdb's copy, which holds only in-frame ones; the method was immunoSEQ multiplex PCR. The repertoire has roughly 66,000 clones, 80% to 95% of them found once; the top ten carry 10% to 11%. In germline, CDR1 is ENHRY, CDR2 SYGVKD. This CDR3 has 14 residues. V was pared by 2 bases and J by 3 bases, with 10 bases between. This sequence originates from a human donor who received a combined kidney and bone marrow transplant. The chain has TRBV10-3 and TRBJ1-1; D is possibly TRBD1 (6 bases). The specimen was CD8+ T cells from blood, collected before the transplant. CDR3 loop: CAISEPGADTEAFF. For the CDR3, the DNA is TGTGCCATCAGTGAGCCAGGGGCGGACACTGAAGCTTTCTTT.